This T cell receptor (beta chain) was captured in a study of T cell changes during pregnancy in multiple sclerosis. CDR1 and CDR2 (germline): SGDLS, YYNGEE. The CDR3 runs 14 residues. Trimming left V 7 bases short and J 1 base short, with 12 bases between. Repertoires were generated with immunoSEQ multiplex PCR, while TCRdb's copy carries only in-frame clones and drops some. Among under 85,000 clones listed, about 93% were seen once. The sequence was obtained from a female donor with multiple sclerosis, enrolled in a pregnancy study. Sequenced here: CD4+ T cells from peripheral blood mononuclear cells, sampled in the second trimester of pregnancy. V and J are TRBV9 and TRBJ2-1; the D is unclear. CDR3 sequence reads: CASDRGESYNEQFF. As DNA, the CDR3 is TGTGCCAGCGACCGAGGAGAATCCTACAATGAGCAGTTCTTC. The whole variable domain, remainder taken from reference TRBV9 and TRBJ2-1, is DSGVTQTPKHLITATGQRVTLRCSPRSGDLSVYWYQQSLDQGLQFLIQYYNGEERAKGNILERFSAQQFPDLHSELNLSSLELGDSALYFCASDRGESYNEQFFGPGTRLTVL.